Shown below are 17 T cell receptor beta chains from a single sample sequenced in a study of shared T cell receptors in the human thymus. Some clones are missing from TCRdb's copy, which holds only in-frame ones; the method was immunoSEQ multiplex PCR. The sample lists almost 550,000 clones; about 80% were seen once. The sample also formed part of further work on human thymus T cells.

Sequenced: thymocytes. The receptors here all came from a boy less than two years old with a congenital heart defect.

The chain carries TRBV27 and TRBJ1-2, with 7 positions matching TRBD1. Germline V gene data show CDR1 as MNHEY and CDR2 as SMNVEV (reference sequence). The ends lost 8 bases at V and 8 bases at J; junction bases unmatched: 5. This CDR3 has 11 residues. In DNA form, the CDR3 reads TGTGCCAGCCAAGACAGGGAGGGCTACACCTTC. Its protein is CASQDREGYTF.

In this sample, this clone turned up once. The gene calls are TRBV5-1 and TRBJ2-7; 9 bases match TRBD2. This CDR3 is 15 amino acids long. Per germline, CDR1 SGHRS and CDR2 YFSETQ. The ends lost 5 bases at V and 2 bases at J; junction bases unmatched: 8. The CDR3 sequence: CASSKGGRATYEQYF. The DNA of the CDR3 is TGCGCCAGCAGTAAAGGCGGGAGGGCCACCTACGAGCAGTACTTC. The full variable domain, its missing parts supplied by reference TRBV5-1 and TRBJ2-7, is KAGVTQTPRYLIKTRGQQVTLSCSPISGHRSVSWYQQTPGQGLQFLFEYFSETQRNKGNFPGRFSGRQFSNSRSEMNVSTLELGDSALYLCASSKGGRATYEQYFGPGTRLTVT.

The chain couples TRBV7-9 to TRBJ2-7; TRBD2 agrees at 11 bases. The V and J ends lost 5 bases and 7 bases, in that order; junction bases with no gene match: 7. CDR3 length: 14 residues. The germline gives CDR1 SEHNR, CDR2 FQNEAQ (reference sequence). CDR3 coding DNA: TGTGCCAGCAGCGGTAGCGGGAGGGCGGGTGAGCAGTACTTC. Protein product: CASSGSGRAGEQYF.

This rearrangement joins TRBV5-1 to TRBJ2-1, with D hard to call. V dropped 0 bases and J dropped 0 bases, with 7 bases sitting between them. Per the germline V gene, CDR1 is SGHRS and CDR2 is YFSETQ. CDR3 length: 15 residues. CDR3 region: CASSLGRSSYNEQFF. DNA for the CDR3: TGCGCCAGCAGCTTGGGGCGGAGCTCCTACAATGAGCAGTTCTTC.

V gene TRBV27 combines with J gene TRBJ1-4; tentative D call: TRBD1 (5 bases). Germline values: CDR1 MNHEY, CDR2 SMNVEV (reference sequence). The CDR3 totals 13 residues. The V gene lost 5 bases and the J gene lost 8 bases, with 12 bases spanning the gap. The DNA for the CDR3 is TGTGCCAGCAGTACCCGACAGTCGGAAAAACTGTTTTTT. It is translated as CASSTRQSEKLFF.

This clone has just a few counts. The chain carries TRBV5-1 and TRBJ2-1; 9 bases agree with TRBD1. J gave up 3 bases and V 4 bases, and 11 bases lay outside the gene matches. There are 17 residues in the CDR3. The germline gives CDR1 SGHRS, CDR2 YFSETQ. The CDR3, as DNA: TGCGCCAGCAGCAATCGTCCGGACAGGGGTATCTACAATGAGCAGTTCTTC. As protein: CASSNRPDRGIYNEQFF.

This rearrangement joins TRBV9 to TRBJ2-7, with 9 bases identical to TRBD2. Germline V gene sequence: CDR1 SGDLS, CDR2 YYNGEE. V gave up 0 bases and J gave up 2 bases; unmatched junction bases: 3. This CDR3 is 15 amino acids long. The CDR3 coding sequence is TGTGCCAGCAGCGTAGTGAGCGGGGGGACCTACGAGCAGTACTTC. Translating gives CASSVVSGGTYEQYF.

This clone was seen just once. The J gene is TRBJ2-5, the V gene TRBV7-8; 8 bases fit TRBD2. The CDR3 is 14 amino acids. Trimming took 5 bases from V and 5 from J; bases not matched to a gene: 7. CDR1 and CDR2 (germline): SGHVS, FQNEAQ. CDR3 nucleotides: TGTGCCAGCAGCCCCGGGGGGGAGTGGGAGACCCAGTACTTC. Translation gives CASSPGGEWETQYF.

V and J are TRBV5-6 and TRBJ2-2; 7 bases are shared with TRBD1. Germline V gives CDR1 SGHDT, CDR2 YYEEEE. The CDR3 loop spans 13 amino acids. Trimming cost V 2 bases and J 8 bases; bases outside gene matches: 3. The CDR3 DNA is TGTGCCAGCAGCTTAAGGGGGCTGGGGGAGCTGTTTTTT. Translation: CASSLRGLGELFF. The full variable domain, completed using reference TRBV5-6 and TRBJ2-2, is DAGVTQSPTHLIKTRGQQVTLRCSPKSGHDTVSWYQQALGQGPQFIFQYYEEEERQRGNFPDRFSGHQFPNYSSELNVNALLLGDSALYLCASSLRGLGELFFGEGSRLTVL.

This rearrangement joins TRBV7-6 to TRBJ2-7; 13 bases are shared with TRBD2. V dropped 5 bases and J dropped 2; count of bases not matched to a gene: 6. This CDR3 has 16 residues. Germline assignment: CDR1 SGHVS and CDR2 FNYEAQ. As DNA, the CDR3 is TGTGCCAGCAGCGCCCGACTAGCGGGAGGCGCCTACGAGCAGTACTTC. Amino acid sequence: CASSARLAGGAYEQYF. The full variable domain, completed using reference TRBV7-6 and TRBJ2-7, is GAGVSQSPRYKVTKRGQDVALRCDPISGHVSLYWYRQALGQGPEFLTYFNYEAQQDKSGLPNDRFSAERPEGSISTLTIQRTEQRDSAMYRCASSARLAGGAYEQYFGPGTRLTVT.

The CDR3, as DNA: TGTGCCAGCAGCTTAAAAGACACCAACACTGAAGCTTTCTTT. It specifies CASSLKDTNTEAFF. V gene TRBV7-6 combines with J gene TRBJ1-1; D gene ambiguous. The ends were cut back, 2 bases at V and 2 bases at J, with 9 bases in the middle. This CDR3 has 14 residues. Germline lookup yields CDR1 SGHVS and CDR2 FNYEAQ.

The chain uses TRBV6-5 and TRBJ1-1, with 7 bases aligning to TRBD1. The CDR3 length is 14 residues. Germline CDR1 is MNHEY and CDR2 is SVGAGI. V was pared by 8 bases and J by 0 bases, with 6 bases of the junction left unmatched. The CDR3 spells CASQKGGMNTEAFF. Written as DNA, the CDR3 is TGTGCCAGCCAGAAAGGGGGCATGAACACTGAAGCTTTCTTT.

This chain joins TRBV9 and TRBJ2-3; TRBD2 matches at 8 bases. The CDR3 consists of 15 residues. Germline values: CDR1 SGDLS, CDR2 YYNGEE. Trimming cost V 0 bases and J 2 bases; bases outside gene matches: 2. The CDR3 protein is CASSVGRGATDTQYF. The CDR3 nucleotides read TGTGCCAGCAGCGTAGGGCGGGGGGCCACAGATACGCAGTATTTT.

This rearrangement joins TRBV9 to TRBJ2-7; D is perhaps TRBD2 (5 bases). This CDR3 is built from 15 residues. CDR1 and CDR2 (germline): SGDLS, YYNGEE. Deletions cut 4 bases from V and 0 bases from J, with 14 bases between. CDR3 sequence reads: CASSPSRTPSYEQYF. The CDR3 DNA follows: TGTGCCAGCAGCCCCTCGAGGACTCCCTCCTACGAGCAGTACTTC.

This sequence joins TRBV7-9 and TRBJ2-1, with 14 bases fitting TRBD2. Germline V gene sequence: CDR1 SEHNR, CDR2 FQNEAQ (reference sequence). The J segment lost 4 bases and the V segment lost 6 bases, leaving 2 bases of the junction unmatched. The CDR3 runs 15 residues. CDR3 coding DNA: TGTGCCAGCAGACGGACTAGCGGGAGGTACAATGAGCAGTTCTTC. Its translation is CASRRTSGRYNEQFF.

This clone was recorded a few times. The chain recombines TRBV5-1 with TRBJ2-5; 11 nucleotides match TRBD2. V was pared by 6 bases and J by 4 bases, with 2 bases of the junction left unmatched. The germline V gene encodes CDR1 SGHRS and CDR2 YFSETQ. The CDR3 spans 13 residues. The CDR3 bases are TGCGCCAGCACGCTAGCGGGAGGAGAGACCCAGTACTTC. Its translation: CASTLAGGETQYF.

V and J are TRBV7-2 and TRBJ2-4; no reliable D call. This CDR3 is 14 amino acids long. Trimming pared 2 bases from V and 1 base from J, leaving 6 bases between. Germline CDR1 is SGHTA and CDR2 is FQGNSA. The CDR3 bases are TGTGCCAGCAGCTTAAAGGAGGCCAAAAACATTCAGTACTTC. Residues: CASSLKEAKNIQYF.